This is a list of T cell receptor beta chains from one sample in a study of T cells in Graves' hyperthyroidism and ophthalmopathy. A single record per CDR3 protein comes from TCRdb applying MiXCR to the multiplex PCR reads. Here the sample spans 300,000 to 500,000 distinct CDR3 sequences, about 16% being singletons. Sequenced material: blood. The receptors were sampled from a woman aged 30 to 39 with Graves' hyperthyroidism. Both conserved end residues are trimmed from each CDR3. Each record gives: J gene, V gene, clone size, CDR3 protein. Clone size is stated in some rows and not others, as once, few, many or a class when expanded.

J: TRBJ1-2; V: TRBV5-5; size: .; CDR3: ASSQGGDYGYT
J: TRBJ1-4; V: TRBV4-1; size: few; CDR3: ASSQDRQGANEKLF
J: TRBJ2-1; V: TRBV27; size: few; CDR3: ASSLSEAGGLGEQF
J: TRBJ2-3; V: TRBV29-1; size: few; CDR3: SMTGLAGPTDTQY
J: TRBJ1-5; V: TRBV18; size: few; CDR3: ASSPTGGSQPQH
J: TRBJ1-2; V: TRBV29-1; size: .; CDR3: SVSGGGGYT
J: TRBJ1-5; V: TRBV28; size: many; CDR3: ASSRGGSSNQPQH
J: TRBJ2-1; V: TRBV20-1; size: many; CDR3: SAISPGGYNEQF
J: TRBJ1-5; V: TRBV20-1; size: few; CDR3: SAQQGDQPQH
J: TRBJ1-2; V: TRBV30; size: many; CDR3: AWSVGAGRGYGYT
J: TRBJ2-3; V: TRBV20-1; size: many; CDR3: SAKLAKTDTQY
J: TRBJ2-2; V: TRBV3-1; size: few; CDR3: ASSQGQGLQTGELF
J: TRBJ2-7; V: TRBV24-1; size: many; CDR3: ATSEVGATYEQY
J: TRBJ1-1; V: TRBV4-1; size: few; CDR3: ASSQNAGLGMAF
J: TRBJ2-3; V: TRBV24-1; size: .; CDR3: ATSDLGQGRGTQY
J: TRBJ2-1; V: TRBV11-2; size: many; CDR3: ASRRTSGSTYNEQF
J: TRBJ2-3; V: TRBV5-6; size: .; CDR3: ASSLPTGTFTDTQY
J: TRBJ1-2; V: TRBV28; size: many; CDR3: ASSITGVSRLGYT
J: TRBJ1-5; V: TRBV9; size: .; CDR3: ASSSGKGNQPQH
J: TRBJ1-6; V: TRBV27; size: .; CDR3: ASRGTGEASPLH
J: TRBJ2-2; V: TRBV2; size: few; CDR3: ASRVGQGSTGELF
J: TRBJ2-7; V: TRBV6-2/TRBV6-3; size: .; CDR3: ASSYSRRFSRDYSEQY
J: TRBJ1-5; V: TRBV5-5; size: many; CDR3: ASSLEVQVFNQPQH
J: TRBJ2-7; V: TRBV28; size: many; CDR3: ASSFPVGGRTPYEQY
J: TRBJ2-1; V: TRBV5-1; size: many; CDR3: ASSLGDGEYNEQF
J: TRBJ2-7; V: TRBV20-1; size: few; CDR3: SAREASQGAREQY
J: TRBJ2-7; V: TRBV4-1; size: .; CDR3: ASSRFPLGQGAHEQY
J: TRBJ1-1; V: TRBV27; size: .; CDR3: ASSWQGTNTEAF
J: TRBJ2-3; V: TRBV7-2; size: .; CDR3: ASSLNIAGGRRTDTQY
J: TRBJ2-2; V: TRBV3-1; size: many; CDR3: ASSQRTGNTGELF
J: TRBJ2-3; V: TRBV11-2; size: many; CDR3: ASSFRLPADTQY
J: TRBJ2-1; V: TRBV9; size: .; CDR3: ASSVGLGIYNEQF
J: TRBJ2-4; V: TRBV28; size: few; CDR3: VSRFEGPKNIQY
J: TRBJ2-1; V: TRBV20-1; size: many; CDR3: SALGLAAHEQF
J: TRBJ2-5; V: TRBV27; size: many; CDR3: ASSLRGPRDYQRYQETQY
J: TRBJ1-2; V: TRBV2; size: many; CDR3: ARLTGNYGYT